This T cell receptor beta chain was captured by sequencing in a study of regulatory T cells in long-lasting Graves disease. The time point: newly diagnosed GD, antithyroid drugs for less than 3 months. PBMC-derived RNA was used for the TCR library. Only a few counts were recorded for this clonotype. Combining iRepertoire HTBI primers with Arm-PCR of CDR3 regions, the authors built TCR beta libraries. A single record per CDR3 protein comes from TCRdb applying MiXCR to the multiplex PCR reads. The repertoire includes roughly 400,000 distinct CDR3 sequences, 16% of them detected once, and about 23% sits in the top ten. The sample was also linked to a second study, of T cells in Graves' hyperthyroidism and ophthalmopathy. From that report: Initially, a first-round RT-PCR of the TCR CDR3 employed the HTBI primer set. Most clonotypes expanded in the thyroid (above 0.001) were also present in blood.

The receptor was isolated from a woman aged 18-29 years with Graves disease. Here the sequenced sample was peripheral blood mononuclear cells (PBMCs), taken at new diagnosis, from a patient treated with antithyroid drugs.

The CDR3 nucleotides read TGTGCCAGTAGCCCCCAGGTACTTATGAACACTGAAGCTTTCTTT. This sequence encodes CASSPQVLMNTEAFF. V usage is TRBV19 and J usage is TRBJ1-1; D is uncertain. CDR1 is LNHDA, CDR2 SQIVND, per germline (reference sequence). There are 15 residues in the CDR3. V shed 6 bases and J shed 0 bases, with 14 bases lying between them.